Detailed here is one TCR beta chain. The sample originates from a study of T cells in Graves' hyperthyroidism and ophthalmopathy. The CDR3 contains 17 residues. V shed 8 bases and J shed 2 bases, with 23 bases lying between them. Germline CDR1 MDHEN, CDR2 SYDVKM. Amplification of TCR beta CDR3 regions was performed using RNA transcripts as template. With the HTBI primer set, the TCR CDR3 went through a first round of RT-PCR. TCRdb re-analysed the multiplex PCR reads in MiXCR, keeping a single row per CDR3 protein. The sample carries 650,000 to 750,000 distinct CDR3 sequences, 14% recorded once. The V call is TRBV28, the J call TRBJ2-3; weak D call: TRBD1 (5 bases). The receptor's source is a woman under 30 with Graves' hyperthyroidism. The material sequenced was blood. CDR3 region: CASAPSWGGRSTDTQYF. CDR3 coding DNA: TGTGCCAGCGCTCCCTCTTGGGGCGGTAGATCCACAGATACGCAGTATTTT.